This T cell receptor (beta chain) originates from a study of blood T cell repertoires in COVID-19. Looking at the study overall: T cells, B-cell-depleted T cells, or PBMCs provided the cDNA or gDNA that served as material.

The ends were cut back, 1 base at V and 8 bases at J, with 14 bases in the middle. CDR1 is SGHTA and CDR2 is FQGNSA in the germline V gene. This CDR3 has 14 amino acids. Under the authors' procedure: Reference gene primer amplification gave estimated nucleated cell counts. Some clones are missing from TCRdb's copy, which holds only in-frame ones; the method was immunoSEQ multiplex PCR. V, J and clone size were drawn from that table, and D and trimming were deduced from the DNA. The data hold around 120,000 clones, with over 75% observed a single time. This clone was observed once. This clonotype was obtained from a man aged 35-49 years with active or convalescent COVID-19. The rearrangement uses TRBV7-2 and TRBJ1-2; possible D gene TRBD1, 6 bases. The sequenced sample consisted of peripheral blood. The CDR3 is CASSLDRAKGGYTF. The DNA of the CDR3 is TGTGCCAGCAGCTTAGACAGGGCTAAGGGAGGCTACACCTTC.